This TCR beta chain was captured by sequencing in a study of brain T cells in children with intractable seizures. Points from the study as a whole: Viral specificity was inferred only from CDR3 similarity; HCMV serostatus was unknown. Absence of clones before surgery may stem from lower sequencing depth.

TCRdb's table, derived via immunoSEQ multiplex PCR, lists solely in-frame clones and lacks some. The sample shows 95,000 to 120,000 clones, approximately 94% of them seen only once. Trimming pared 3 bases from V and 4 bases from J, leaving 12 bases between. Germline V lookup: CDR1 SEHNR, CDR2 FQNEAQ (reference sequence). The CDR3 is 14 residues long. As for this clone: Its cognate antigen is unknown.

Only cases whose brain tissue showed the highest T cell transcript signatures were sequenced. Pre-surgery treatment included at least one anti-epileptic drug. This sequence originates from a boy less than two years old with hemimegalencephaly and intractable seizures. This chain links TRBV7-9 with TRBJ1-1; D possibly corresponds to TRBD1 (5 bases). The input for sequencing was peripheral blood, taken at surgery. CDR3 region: CASSFTQGVTEAFF. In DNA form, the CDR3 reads TGTGCCAGCAGCTTTACTCAGGGAGTCACTGAAGCTTTCTTT.